Each of the 12 T cell receptor beta chains below was sequenced from the same sample in a study of T cells in Graves' hyperthyroidism and ophthalmopathy. Amplification yielded TCR beta CDR3 regions, with RNA transcripts as the source. A set of HTBI primers served as the primers for a first-round RT-PCR of the TCR CDR3. TCRdb ran MiXCR on the multiplex PCR reads and lists one entry per CDR3 protein. The table has about 320,000 distinct CDR3 sequences, roughly 17% seen once. The specimen was blood. Every receptor here comes from a young man with Graves' hyperthyroidism.

About this clonotype: A read error may be the cause here, since a much bigger clone is one base away. The CDR3 protein is CSARRVGGGHNSPLHF. The CDR3 nucleotides are TGCAGTGCTAGGAGGGTAGGAGGAGGTCATAATTCACCCCTCCACTTT. The genes are TRBV20-1 and TRBJ1-6; D unclear. Trimming removed 3 bases at V and 5 bases at J, with 17 bases between. The CDR3 runs 16 residues. In germline, CDR1 is DFQATT, CDR2 SNEGSKA (reference sequence).

This clonotype was found a few times. The V call is TRBV5-1, the J call TRBJ1-1, with a tentative D call TRBD1 (5 bases). The CDR3 extends over 14 amino acids. V lost 0 bases, J lost 2 bases, and 8 bases lay in between. The germline V gene has CDR1 SGHRS and CDR2 YFSETQ. The CDR3 sequence: CASSLDQGNTEAFF. For the CDR3, the DNA is TGCGCCAGCAGCTTGGATCAGGGCAACACTGAAGCTTTCTTT.

There are a few counts of this clonotype. The chain combines TRBV11-2 with TRBJ2-6, with D possibly matching TRBD1 (6 bases). The CDR3 is 18 amino acids. Per germline, CDR1 SGHAT and CDR2 FQNNGV. V was clipped by 4 bases and J by 2 bases, with 18 bases between them. The CDR3 loop reads CASSSWPRTGPGANVLTF. The CDR3 DNA sequence: TGTGCCAGCAGCTCCTGGCCGAGAACAGGGCCTGGGGCCAACGTCCTGACTTTC.

A remark on this clonotype: A read error may be the cause here, since a much bigger clone is one base away. This chain uses TRBV5-5 with TRBJ2-3; the match to TRBD2 covers 9 bases. Germline loops: CDR1 SGHKS, CDR2 YYEKEE (reference sequence). With 4 bases clipped from V and 5 bases from J, the junction kept 8 bases outside the gene matches. CDR3 size: 15 residues. CDR3 sequence: CASSLLAGEGDTQYF. CDR3 nucleotides: TGTGCCAGCAGCCTTTTAGCGGGAGAGGGAGATACGCAGTATTTT.

This chain links TRBV4-1 with TRBJ2-3; D tentatively fits TRBD1 or TRBD2 (5 bases each). This CDR3 contains 15 residues. Trimming took 2 bases from V and 1 from J, leaving 10 bases between them. Germline V lookup: CDR1 MGHRA, CDR2 YSYEKL. The CDR3 DNA follows: TGCGCCAGCAGCCAACTGGGGGACCGCACAGATACGCAGTATTTT. Its protein is CASSQLGDRTDTQYF.

V is TRBV6-6 and J is TRBJ2-2, with 11 nucleotides matching TRBD2. CDR3 length: 18 residues. Per the germline V gene, CDR1 is MNHNY and CDR2 is SVGAGI (reference sequence). The J segment lost 6 bases and the V segment lost 1 base, leaving 10 bases of the junction unmatched. CDR3 sequence (DNA): TGTGCCAGCAGTTACTACAACTTAGCGGGAGGGCCCGCCGGGGAGCTGTTTTTT. The encoded protein is CASSYYNLAGGPAGELFF.

The J gene is TRBJ2-5, the V gene TRBV20-1, with unresolved D. Germline values: CDR1 DFQATT, CDR2 SNEGSKA (reference sequence). This CDR3 is 15 amino acids long. The V and J ends lost 0 bases and 2 bases respectively, with 13 bases between them. CDR3 bases: TGCAGTGCTAGAGATCGCTCAGGTGTTCAAGAGACCCAGTACTTC. Translating it yields CSARDRSGVQETQYF.

This clonotype was counted only a few times. The chain employs TRBV12-3 or TRBV12-4 and TRBJ2-7; D could derive from TRBD1 or TRBD2 (5 bases each). The CDR3 loop spans 13 amino acids. Trimming took 6 bases from V and 3 from J, leaving 12 bases between them. The CDR3, as DNA: TGTGCCAGCAGCAGGGACGCGATCTACGAGCAGTACTTC. Its translation: CASSRDAIYEQYF.

This clonotype was observed a single time. The chain has TRBV5-1 and TRBJ1-3; D gene uncertain. Trimming removed 2 bases from V and 4 bases from J, with 10 bases in between. The CDR3 extends over 14 amino acids. Germline V gene sequence: CDR1 SGHRS, CDR2 YFSETQ. In nucleotides, the CDR3 is TGCGCCAGCAGCTTTGACATCTCCGGAAACACCATATATTTT. Translated, it gives CASSFDISGNTIYF.

This clonotype was observed many times. This chain connects TRBV9 to TRBJ2-5, with D perhaps TRBD1 or TRBD2 (6 bases each). The germline V and J ends were trimmed by 0 bases and 5 bases, with 14 bases remaining between them. Germline loops: CDR1 SGDLS, CDR2 YYNGEE. The CDR3 contains 15 residues. The CDR3 reads CASSVDLGAGETQYF. CDR3 DNA: TGTGCCAGCAGCGTAGATTTGGGGGCGGGGGAGACCCAGTACTTC.

This chain links TRBV11-3 with TRBJ1-4, with D unclear. This CDR3 contains 14 residues. V was pared by 1 base and J by 8 bases, with 11 bases between. Germline V gene sequence: CDR1 SGHNT, CDR2 YENEEA. Here the CDR3 DNA reads TGTGCCAGCAGCTTAGCCCCGGGGTTCGAAAAACTGTTTTTT. This codes for CASSLAPGFEKLFF.

This clonotype was counted only a few times. The chain combines TRBV3-1 with TRBJ2-3, with D possibly being TRBD2 (6 bases). CDR3 size: 17 residues. CDR1 is LGHDT, CDR2 YNNKEL, per germline (reference sequence). Trimming removed 4 bases from V and 4 bases from J, with 21 bases in between. CDR3 protein: CASSRPHGTRGADTQYF. The DNA for the CDR3 is TGTGCCAGCAGCCGACCCCACGGGACTCGAGGGGCAGATACGCAGTATTTT.